Below, 23 T cell receptor beta chains from the same sample are listed, as sequenced in a study of cytomegalovirus exposure and HLA in healthy donors. Vbeta (60) and Jbeta (13) primers were used in the PCR. The table came from immunoSEQ multiplex PCR; TCRdb's copy has only in-frame clones and leaves some out. The sample gives some 150,000 clones, about four fifths of which show up once; more than 4% is in the top ten. The sample consisted of PBMCs. The receptors here all came from a woman between 35 and 50 years old in good health and CMV-seropositive.

The chain has TRBV29-1 and TRBJ1-1, with TRBD1 matching over 9 bases. Germline CDR1 is SQVTM and CDR2 is ANQGSEA. V was pared by 4 bases and J by 5 bases, with 8 bases of the junction left unmatched. The CDR3 consists of 14 residues. The CDR3 nucleotides are TGCAGCGTTGTTAAGACAGGGGGGATGACTGAAGCTTTCTTT. It specifies CSVVKTGGMTEAFF.

V usage is TRBV5-1 and J usage is TRBJ1-5; tentative D call: TRBD1 (5 bases). V gave up 1 base and J gave up 5 bases, with 7 bases separating them. The CDR3 contains 13 residues. The V gene's germline CDR1 is SGHRS and CDR2 YFSETQ. The CDR3 DNA sequence: TGCGCCAGCAGCTTGTTAGGGGATCAGCCCCAGCATTTT. Translating gives CASSLLGDQPQHF. Drawing the rest from reference TRBV5-1 and TRBJ1-5, the complete variable domain is KAGVTQTPRYLIKTRGQQVTLSCSPISGHRSVSWYQQTPGQGLQFLFEYFSETQRNKGNFPGRFSGRQFSNSRSEMNVSTLELGDSALYLCASSLLGDQPQHFGDGTRLSIL.

This clone was observed a single time. This chain connects TRBV5-4 to TRBJ2-1; 13 bases fit TRBD2. V was pared by 5 bases and J by 10 bases, with 9 bases of the junction left unmatched. Germline CDR1 SGHNT, CDR2 YYREEE (reference sequence). The CDR3 spans 15 residues. CDR3 sequence (DNA): TGTGCCAGCAGACAACTAGCGGGAGGGCCTTTGGAGCAGTTCTTC. Amino acids: CASRQLAGGPLEQFF.

V usage is TRBV28 and J usage is TRBJ1-2; D is possibly TRBD1 (5 bases). V dropped 6 bases and J dropped 4 bases, with 18 bases sitting between them. Per the germline V gene, CDR1 is MDHEN and CDR2 is SYDVKM. This CDR3 is 15 amino acids long. The CDR3 here is CASRLRRGPPYGYTF. In DNA, the CDR3 is TGTGCCAGCAGACTCAGAAGGGGCCCCCCCTATGGCTACACCTTC.

The chain recombines TRBV18 with TRBJ2-2; 8 nucleotides align to TRBD1. The J segment lost 6 bases and the V segment lost 6 bases, leaving 3 bases of the junction unmatched. CDR1 and CDR2 from the germline V gene are KGHSH and LQKENI. The CDR3 is 13 residues long. As DNA, the CDR3 is TGTGCCAGCTCTCCGACAGGGGCCGGGGAGCTGTTTTTT. It codes for CASSPTGAGELFF.

This clone was seen a handful of times. This chain joins TRBV10-3 and TRBJ1-1; D gene uncertain. Germline CDR1 reads ENHRY; CDR2 reads SYGVKD. V was trimmed by 6 bases and J by 0 bases, leaving 8 bases between them. This CDR3 has 13 amino acids. The CDR3 reads CAISGDVNTEAFF. In DNA form, the CDR3 reads TGTGCCATCAGCGGAGACGTGAACACTGAAGCTTTCTTT.

V gene TRBV7-9 combines with J gene TRBJ1-1; TRBD1 might be the D (5 bases). V shed 6 bases and J shed 1 base, with 24 bases lying between them. Germline lookup yields CDR1 SEHNR and CDR2 FQNEAQ (reference sequence). This CDR3 spans 18 amino acids. As DNA, the CDR3 is TGTGCCAGCAGAAGTTTTAGGGGATTACACAACCCGAACACTGAAGCTTTCTTT. Protein product: CASRSFRGLHNPNTEAFF.

This chain uses TRBV4-3 with TRBJ1-2; D is perhaps TRBD1 (5 bases). The V end lost 1 base, the J end lost 8 bases, and 11 bases lay between the germline ends. The germline V gene encodes CDR1 LGHNA and CDR2 YSLEER. CDR3 length equals 13 residues. Written as DNA, the CDR3 is TGCGCCAGCAGCCAAGTTGCAGGGTACGGCTACACCTTC. It codes for CASSQVAGYGYTF.

The chain combines TRBV11-2 with TRBJ1-1; D call uncertain. The CDR3 spans 13 residues. Trimming cost V 1 base and J 6 bases, with 9 bases left between them. The germline V gene has CDR1 SGHAT and CDR2 FQNNGV. The CDR3 sequence is CASSLAPTAEAFF. The CDR3 bases are TGTGCCAGCAGCTTAGCCCCTACCGCTGAAGCTTTCTTT.

The chain joins TRBV28 to TRBJ2-7, with D unclear. The CDR3 contains 15 residues. Deletions cut 2 bases from V and 0 bases from J, with 11 bases between. The germline V gene encodes CDR1 MDHEN and CDR2 SYDVKM. The CDR3 region is CASSLGGTHSYEQYF. The CDR3 bases are TGTGCCAGCAGTTTAGGCGGCACCCACTCCTACGAGCAGTACTTC.

The rearrangement uses TRBV19 and TRBJ1-5; D perhaps matches TRBD1 (6 bases). CDR3 length: 16 residues. V gave up 7 bases and J gave up 6 bases, with 22 bases separating them. Germline V gene sequence: CDR1 LNHDA, CDR2 SQIVND (reference sequence). CDR3 DNA sequence: TGTGCCAGTATCCCTACCGAATCCAGGGGCACTCAGCCCCAGCATTTT. Its protein is CASIPTESRGTQPQHF.

The chain is built from TRBV5-1 and TRBJ1-6; D remains ambiguous. V was shortened by 0 bases and J by 9 bases, with 10 bases between the two germline ends. This CDR3 is built from 14 residues. The germline V gene has CDR1 SGHRS and CDR2 YFSETQ. The DNA for the CDR3 is TGCGCCAGCAGCTTGGGGGGAAGCGGTTCACCCCTCCACTTT. This encodes CASSLGGSGSPLHF.

V is TRBV7-3 and J is TRBJ2-5, with 8 nucleotides matching TRBD1. Trimming took 5 bases from V and 4 from J; bases not matched to a gene: 3. CDR1 SGHTA and CDR2 FQGTGA come from the germline V gene. This CDR3 is built from 13 residues. Here the CDR3 DNA reads TGTGCCAGCAGCGGCGGACAGGGAGAGACCCAGTACTTC. Its protein product is CASSGGQGETQYF.

The chain uses TRBV7-8 and TRBJ2-2, with 8 bases fitting TRBD2. V gave up 11 bases and J gave up 5 bases; unmatched junction bases: 10. Germline V gene sequence: CDR1 SGHVS, CDR2 FQNEAQ. This CDR3 comprises 14 residues. CDR3 sequence: CALGAGGETGELFF. Written as DNA, the CDR3 is TGTGCCCTCGGGGCGGGAGGAGAGACCGGGGAGCTGTTTTTT.

The rearrangement uses TRBV7-6 and TRBJ2-1, with a weak D call TRBD1 (7 bases). This CDR3 comprises 15 residues. Deletions cut 2 bases from V and 9 bases from J, with 17 bases between. Germline V gives CDR1 SGHVS, CDR2 FNYEAQ. In nucleotides, the CDR3 is TGTGCCAGCAGCTTACGCTCCAGGGGGGCGGGTGAGCAGTTCTTC. It yields the protein CASSLRSRGAGEQFF.

CDR3 amino acids: CASSPNGQYNSPLHF. CDR3 nucleotide sequence: TGTGCCAGCAGCCCTAACGGACAGTATAATTCACCCCTCCACTTT. The V and J genes are TRBV5-4 and TRBJ1-6, with D possibly matching TRBD1 (6 bases). The germline V gene encodes CDR1 SGHNT and CDR2 YYREEE (reference sequence). The length of the CDR3 is 15 residues. V lost 4 bases and J 4 bases, leaving 12 bases between the germline ends. The entire variable domain, with the rest obtained from reference TRBV5-4 and TRBJ1-6, is as follows: ETGVTQSPTHLIKTRGQQVTLRCSSQSGHNTVSWYQQALGQGPQFIFQYYREEENGRGNFPPRFSGLQFPNYSSELNVNALELDDSALYLCASSPNGQYNSPLHFGNGTRLTVT.

The V call is TRBV7-8, the J call TRBJ2-3; TRBD2 is a possible D gene (6 bases). V shed 3 bases and J shed 11 bases, with 15 bases lying between them. Germline V gene lookup returns CDR1 SGHVS and CDR2 FQNEAQ. The CDR3 runs 13 residues. The CDR3 DNA follows: TGTGCCAGCAGCTTGGGGCGGGACGGGGTGCAGTATTTT. It yields the protein CASSLGRDGVQYF.

The chain recombines TRBV10-3 with TRBJ1-2, with D maybe TRBD1 (6 bases). CDR1 and CDR2 from the germline V gene are ENHRY and SYGVKD. V lost 3 bases and J lost 0, with 11 bases in between. This CDR3 has 15 amino acids. The CDR3 DNA reads as TGTGCCATCAGTGATCAGGGGAAAGCTAACTATGGCTACACCTTC. This gives the protein CAISDQGKANYGYTF.

CDR3 sequence reads: CASPIFIGGGEAFF. The CDR3 DNA follows: TGTGCCAGCCCTATTTTTATAGGGGGGGGTGAAGCTTTCTTT. The chain links TRBV28 to TRBJ1-1; D might be TRBD1 (6 bases). Per germline, CDR1 MDHEN and CDR2 SYDVKM. V lost 8 bases and J 7 bases, leaving 20 bases between the germline ends. The CDR3 is 14 amino acids. The full variable domain, in which reference TRBV28 and TRBJ1-1 provide the parts outside the CDR3, is DVKVTQSSRYLVKRTGEKVFLECVQDMDHENMFWYRQDPGLGLRLIYFSYDVKMKEKGDIPEGYSVSREKKERFSLILESASTNQTSMYLCASPIFIGGGEAFFGQGTRLTVV.

The chain couples TRBV9 to TRBJ2-7, with 8 bases aligning to TRBD2. CDR1 SGDLS and CDR2 YYNGEE come from the germline V gene. CDR3 length: 14 residues. The trim removed 3 bases at V and 0 bases at J, leaving 2 bases unmatched. The CDR3 sequence: CASSATSGSYEQYF. Here the CDR3 DNA reads TGTGCCAGCAGCGCCACTAGCGGCTCCTACGAGCAGTACTTC.

This chain uses TRBV29-1 with TRBJ1-2; 7 bases match TRBD1. V gave up 8 bases and J gave up 2 bases; unmatched junction bases: 14. There are 15 residues in the CDR3. CDR1 is SQVTM and CDR2 is ANQGSEA in the germline V gene. This CDR3 reads CSSAKLDRSNYGYTF. CDR3 nucleotide sequence: TGCAGCTCAGCAAAACTGGACAGGTCGAACTATGGCTACACCTTC.

The J gene is TRBJ2-4, the V gene TRBV20-1, with 9 bases identical to TRBD1. The length of the CDR3 is 11 residues. Losses at the gene ends were 5 bases for V and 8 bases for J; bases not matched to a gene: 1. Germline V lookup: CDR1 DFQATT, CDR2 SNEGSKA (reference sequence). In DNA, the CDR3 is TGCAGTGCTCGGACAGGGGACATTCAGTACTTC. Translating it yields CSARTGDIQYF.

The genes are TRBV28 and TRBJ1-1; 7 bases fit TRBD1. The trim removed 3 bases at V and 11 bases at J, leaving 6 bases unmatched. Germline V gene lookup returns CDR1 MDHEN and CDR2 SYDVKM. CDR3 length: 12 residues. Here the CDR3 DNA reads TGTGCCAGCAGTTTCTCGGCAGGGGGGGCTTTCTTT. It is translated as CASSFSAGGAFF.